This T cell receptor (beta chain) was sequenced for a study of cytomegalovirus exposure and HLA in healthy donors. The CDR3 contains 16 residues. Germline V gene data show CDR1 as SGHRS and CDR2 as YFSETQ. V gave up 3 bases and J gave up 0 bases; unmatched junction bases: 4. PCR primers comprised 60 Vbeta and 13 Jbeta primers. Authors' analysis steps: Counted up in a later analysis, unique TCR beta chains came to some 80 million, with around 11 million shared. Clones were sequenced by immunoSEQ multiplex PCR, and TCRdb holds only the in-frame ones, with some missing. Clone size and V and J calls were adopted from that table, with D and trimming inferred from the DNA. The data contain under 200,000 clones, about 75% of them seen just once; the ten biggest clones take up over 12%. This clone was seen a few times.

Specimen: PBMCs. The chain uses TRBV5-1 and TRBJ2-2; TRBD1 matches 8 bases. This receptor was identified in a man aged 45-60 years in good health and CMV-seropositive. For the CDR3, the DNA is TGCGCCAGCAGCTACCCGGACAGGGCGAACACCGGGGAGCTGTTTTTT. Amino acid sequence: CASSYPDRANTGELFF.